Presented here are 32 T cell receptor beta chains from one specimen sequenced in a study of identical twins. TCRdb re-derived calls from the 5' RACE reads in MiXCR, one entry per CDR3 protein. Counted here are more than 1.5 million distinct CDR3 sequences, under 35% occurring once; the ten biggest clones make up about 0.27%. Sequenced sample: cord blood. The receptors were sampled from a newborn girl in good health.

CDR3 region: CASSRGMGGYTF. The DNA of the CDR3 is TGTGCCAGCAGCCGCGGGATGGGTGGCTACACCTTC. The rearrangement joins TRBV12-3 or TRBV12-4 to TRBJ1-2; the D is unclear. The CDR3 is 12 amino acids. With 6 bases removed from V and 7 bases from J, the gap between germline ends came to 12 bases.

The genes are TRBV30 and TRBJ2-1, with 8 nucleotides matching TRBD2. The end of the DNA aligns better with TRBJ2-7, so the J call may be wrong. Germline CDR1 is GTSNPN and CDR2 is SVGIG (reference sequence). The CDR3 extends over 18 amino acids. CDR3 in amino acids: CAWRGIFQVLAGYNEQYF. CDR3 sequence (DNA): TGTGCCTGGAGGGGGATCTTCCAAGTTCTAGCGGGTTACAATGAGCAGTACTTC.

The rearrangement joins TRBV28 to TRBJ2-7; no definite D call. This CDR3 has 13 amino acids. V was clipped by 5 bases and J by 9 bases, with 17 bases between them. CDR1 and CDR2 from the germline V gene are MDHEN and SYDVKM. The CDR3 reads CASSRASPPTQYF. The CDR3 DNA is TGTGCCAGCAGTAGGGCCTCTCCACCTACGCAGTACTTC.

This clonotype was found a few times. This chain joins TRBV5-1 and TRBJ2-3, with 12 nucleotides matching TRBD2. The V segment lost 2 bases and the J segment 0 bases; nucleotides outside the gene matches: 10. In germline, CDR1 is SGHRS, CDR2 YFSETQ. CDR3 length: 19 residues. The CDR3 coding sequence is TGCGCCAGCAGCTTCAGTAGGTTTCTAGCGGGAGGGAGCACAGATACGCAGTATTTT. This translates into CASSFSRFLAGGSTDTQYF.

The V gene is TRBV5-1, the J gene TRBJ2-7; 13 nucleotides agree with TRBD2. CDR1 and CDR2 (germline): SGHRS, YFSETQ. J gave up 0 bases and V 0 bases, and 3 bases lay outside the gene matches. This CDR3 has 17 residues. The CDR3 is CASSLDGLAGDSYEQYF. In DNA, the CDR3 is TGCGCCAGCAGCTTGGACGGACTAGCGGGAGACTCCTACGAGCAGTACTTC.

The V call is TRBV5-6, the J call TRBJ2-7; perhaps TRBD2 as D (7 bases). CDR3 size: 15 residues. Germline V gene data show CDR1 as SGHDT and CDR2 as YYEEEE. The V end lost 3 bases, the J end lost 7 bases, and 20 bases lay between the germline ends. This CDR3 reads CASSYNRDYYNEQYF. The CDR3 nucleotides read TGTGCCAGCAGCTACAACAGGGACTACTACAATGAGCAGTACTTC.

The J gene is TRBJ2-4, the V gene TRBV27; TRBD1 is a possible D gene (5 bases). The CDR3 has 14 amino acids. V lost 0 bases to trimming and J lost 13 bases, with 16 bases between them. CDR1 and CDR2 (germline): MNHEY, SMNVEV (reference sequence). CDR3 sequence: CASSLSDTYNEQYF. The CDR3 DNA reads as TGTGCCAGCAGTTTATCGGACACCTACAATGAGCAGTACTTC.

This clonotype was seen a few times. The rearrangement uses TRBV11-2 and TRBJ2-1; D perhaps matches TRBD2 (5 bases). Germline CDR1 SGHAT, CDR2 FQNNGV. This CDR3 region has 16 residues. V was shortened by 8 bases and J by 2 bases, with 19 bases between the two germline ends. Written as DNA, the CDR3 is TGTGCCAGCGCCGGACTCCGTTTCTATACCTACAATGAGCAGTTCTTC. Its protein product is CASAGLRFYTYNEQFF.

This clonotype appeared many times. The chain employs TRBV27 and TRBJ2-7, with 7 nucleotides matching TRBD2. Germline V gene lookup returns CDR1 MNHEY and CDR2 SMNVEV (reference sequence). This CDR3 is built from 14 residues. Trimming cost V 8 bases and J 2 bases; bases outside gene matches: 9. The CDR3 protein is CASGNSGYTYEQYF. The CDR3 region has the DNA TGTGCCAGCGGCAATAGCGGGTATACCTACGAGCAGTACTTC.

The chain links TRBV20-1 to TRBJ1-1; D gene unclear. Germline loops: CDR1 DFQATT, CDR2 SNEGSKA (reference sequence). Trimming cost V 6 bases and J 3 bases, with 11 bases left between them. CDR3 length: 12 amino acids. The CDR3 DNA sequence: TGCAGTGCCACCACAGTCGACACTGAAGCTTTCTTT. Its translation: CSATTVDTEAFF.

The chain combines TRBV7-8 with TRBJ2-7; maybe TRBD2 (6 bases). The CDR3 runs to 14 residues. Germline CDR1 reads SGHVS; CDR2 reads FQNEAQ. V lost 5 bases to trimming and J lost 7 bases, with 18 bases between them. CDR3 nucleotide sequence: TGTGCCAGCAGCCTCACGGGGGAAGGCAATGAGCAGTACTTC. Encoded protein: CASSLTGEGNEQYF.

J is TRBJ2-1 and V is TRBV4-1; D possibly corresponds to TRBD2 (5 bases). Near its end, the DNA agrees better with TRBJ2-7, so the J call may be wrong. CDR1 and CDR2 (germline): MGHRA, YSYEKL. The CDR3 extends over 21 amino acids. The CDR3 spells CASSQDQREDWALLSYNEQYF. Written as DNA, the CDR3 is TGCGCCAGCAGCCAAGATCAAAGAGAGGACTGGGCATTATTATCCTACAATGAGCAGTACTTC.

In this sample, this clonotype turned up a few times. The junction departs from germline at one end; a sequencing error may be responsible. The chain is built from TRBV6-5 and TRBJ2-3, with 16 nucleotides matching TRBD2. This CDR3 contains 18 residues. Germline V gene sequence: CDR1 MNHEY, CDR2 SVGAGI. The CDR3 DNA reads TGTGCCGGCAGTTACCCCGGGACTAGCGGGAGGGCCATAGATACGCAGTATTTT. Its protein is CAGSYPGTSGRAIDTQYF.

This rearrangement joins TRBV2 to TRBJ2-7; D may correspond to TRBD1 or TRBD2 (6 bases each). There are 13 residues in the CDR3. Germline CDR1 SNHLY, CDR2 FYNNEI. V lost 11 bases, J lost 0 bases, and 14 bases lay in between. The CDR3 protein is CAGGGTPSYEQYF. The DNA of the CDR3 is TGTGCCGGAGGGGGGACACCCTCCTACGAGCAGTACTTC. Drawing the rest from reference TRBV2 and TRBJ2-7, the complete variable domain is EPEVTQTPSHQVTQMGQEVILRCVPISNHLYFYWYRQILGQKVEFLVSFYNNEISEKSEIFDDQFSVERPDGSNFTLKIRSTKLEDSAMYFCAGGGTPSYEQYFGPGTRLTVT.

The DNA of the CDR3 is TGCGCCAGCAGCCAGGTGACAGGTTCTTATGGCTACACCTTC. Translating it yields CASSQVTGSYGYTF. The chain links TRBV4-1 to TRBJ1-2; D might be TRBD1 (6 bases). Trimming stripped 3 bases from V and 5 bases from J, with 13 bases between. The CDR3 loop spans 14 amino acids. Germline V gene sequence: CDR1 MGHRA, CDR2 YSYEKL.

V is TRBV11-1 and J is TRBJ2-2, with 8 bases that match TRBD2. Germline-derived CDR1 and CDR2 are SGHAT and FQDESV (reference sequence). The V segment lost 11 bases and the J segment 2 bases; nucleotides outside the gene matches: 4. The length of the CDR3 is 13 residues. The CDR3 reads CAGGGLNTGELFF. As DNA, the CDR3 is TGTGCCGGCGGGGGGCTCAACACCGGGGAGCTGTTTTTT.

This clonotype was detected a few times. The chain recombines TRBV18 with TRBJ2-1; D is unresolved. The CDR3 has 13 amino acids. V was cut by 0 bases and J by 10 bases, with 10 bases left in between. CDR1 and CDR2 (germline): KGHSH, LQKENI. As DNA, the CDR3 is TGTGCCAGCTCACCACCGAGAGCTTGGGAGCAGTTCTTC. Translated, it gives CASSPPRAWEQFF.

The chain employs TRBV12-5 and TRBJ2-1; D is perhaps TRBD1 (6 bases). The germline V and J ends were trimmed by 4 bases and 7 bases, with 17 bases remaining between them. The CDR3 is 15 amino acids. Germline V lookup: CDR1 LGHNT, CDR2 FRNRAP. The CDR3 DNA is TGTGCTAGTGGTTCCCTCAACACAGGGCGAAATGAGCAGTTCTTC. As protein: CASGSLNTGRNEQFF.

The rearrangement joins TRBV6-2 or TRBV6-3 to TRBJ2-3, with D possibly TRBD2 on 6 matching bases. Germline CDR1 MNHEY, CDR2 SVGEGT. This CDR3 contains 15 residues. Trimming removed 6 bases from V and 3 bases from J, with 16 bases in between. CDR3 amino acids: CASRKGRGRTDTQYF. The CDR3 nucleotides are TGTGCCAGCAGAAAAGGGCGGGGAAGGACAGATACGCAGTATTTT.

The chain carries TRBV3-1 and TRBJ2-4, with TRBD2 matching 12 bases. There are 17 residues in the CDR3. Germline-derived CDR1 and CDR2 are LGHDT and YNNKEL (reference sequence). V was clipped by 1 base and J by 13 bases; unmatched bases: 14. The CDR3: CASSQGRRLAGANEQYF. In nucleotides, the CDR3 is TGTGCCAGCAGCCAAGGTCGAAGACTAGCGGGGGCCAATGAGCAGTACTTC.

The chain couples TRBV2 to TRBJ1-1, with 7 bases identical to TRBD1. V dropped 2 bases and J dropped 5; count of bases not matched to a gene: 8. Germline CDR1 SNHLY, CDR2 FYNNEI. The length of the CDR3 is 15 residues. The DNA of the CDR3 is TGTGCCAGCAGTGAAAGAGAGGGGGCGACGACTGAAGCTTTCTTT. Translated: CASSEREGATTEAFF.

In its sample, this clonotype was seen many times. The genes are TRBV14 and TRBJ2-6; the match to TRBD1 covers 7 bases. This CDR3 comprises 12 residues. Losses at the gene ends were 6 bases for V and 10 bases for J; bases not matched to a gene: 3. CDR1 is SGHDN and CDR2 is FVKESK in the germline V gene. CDR3 region: CASSPQGNVLTF. The CDR3 DNA follows: TGTGCCAGCAGTCCACAGGGGAACGTCCTGACTTTC.

The rearrangement links TRBV21-1 to TRBJ2-1; TRBD2 reflects the table's D call only, with no check against the DNA. TRBV21-1 constitutes a pseudogene. This CDR3 is 18 amino acids long. CDR3 sequence reads: CASSGGTSGRASYNEQFF. DNA for the CDR3: TGTGCCAGCAGCGGGGGGACTAGCGGGAGGGCCTCATACAATGAGCAGTTCTTC.

The CDR3 DNA follows: TGCAGTGGGGCAGAATACAATGAGCAGTTCTTC. It is translated as CSGAEYNEQFF. The chain links TRBV20-1 to TRBJ2-1; the D is unclear. Per the germline V gene, CDR1 is DFQATT and CDR2 is SNEGSKA (reference sequence). Trimming left V 7 bases short and J 4 bases short, with 8 bases between. This CDR3 has 11 amino acids.

V usage is TRBV5-1 and J usage is TRBJ2-7; 7 bases line up with TRBD1. The J segment lost 7 bases and the V segment lost 0 bases, leaving 10 bases of the junction unmatched. There are 15 residues in the CDR3. Germline CDR1 reads SGHRS; CDR2 reads YFSETQ. CDR3 sequence (DNA): TGCGCCAGCAGCTTGGCCGGACAGGCCCTAAAGGAGCAGTACTTC. Its protein is CASSLAGQALKEQYF.

The V gene is TRBV20-1, the J gene TRBJ2-7, with 7 bases identical to TRBD1. Germline V lookup: CDR1 DFQATT, CDR2 SNEGSKA (reference sequence). The trim removed 0 bases at V and 3 bases at J, leaving 8 bases unmatched. The CDR3 covers 15 residues. CDR3 amino acids: CSARDFRQGGYEQYF. The CDR3 nucleotides read TGCAGTGCTAGAGATTTCCGACAGGGTGGCTACGAGCAGTACTTC.

This clonotype was observed a handful of times. The chain is built from TRBV7-9 and TRBJ1-2, with D hard to call. Trimming stripped 4 bases from V and 4 bases from J, with 10 bases between. This CDR3 is 13 amino acids long. In germline, CDR1 is SEHNR, CDR2 FQNEAQ (reference sequence). The CDR3 nucleotides are TGTGCCAGCAGCTCGAAGGCGTTCTATGGCTACACCTTC. Its protein product is CASSSKAFYGYTF.

The rearrangement joins TRBV20-1 to TRBJ2-3, with 11 bases aligning to TRBD2. Per germline, CDR1 DFQATT and CDR2 SNEGSKA (reference sequence). The trim removed 1 base at V and 4 bases at J, leaving 7 bases unmatched. This CDR3 has 16 amino acids. CDR3 coding DNA: TGCAGTGCTAGAGCTCAACTAGCGGGAGACGCAGATACGCAGTATTTT. It translates to CSARAQLAGDADTQYF.

This clonotype was seen a few times. The chain is built from TRBV7-9 and TRBJ1-1; D is undetermined. Trimming shortened V by 3 bases and J by 0 bases, and 11 bases separated the two germline ends. The CDR3 contains 15 residues. From germline, CDR1 is SEHNR and CDR2 FQNEAQ (reference sequence). The CDR3 DNA is TGTGCCAGCAGCTTGGCGGTGGGGATGAACACTGAAGCTTTCTTT. Its protein product is CASSLAVGMNTEAFF. Based on the CDR3 plus reference TRBV7-9 and TRBJ1-1, the full variable domain is DTGVSQNPRHKITKRGQNVTFRCDPISEHNRLYWYRQTLGQGPEFLTYFQNEAQLEKSRLLSDRFSAERPKGSFSTLEIQRTEQGDSAMYLCASSLAVGMNTEAFFGQGTRLTVV.

This clonotype was seen a few times. V and J are TRBV7-7 and TRBJ2-5, with D tentatively TRBD1 (6 bases). V was shortened by 5 bases and J by 5 bases, with 15 bases between the two germline ends. The CDR3 runs 14 residues. Germline V gene lookup returns CDR1 SSHAT and CDR2 FNYEAQ (reference sequence). CDR3 DNA: TGTGCCAGCAGCCCAGTGACAGGCGGTGAGACCCAGTACTTC. Translation: CASSPVTGGETQYF. Full variable domain (rest looked up from reference TRBV7-7 and TRBJ2-5): GAGVSQSPRYKVTKRGQDVTLRCDPISSHATLYWYQQALGQGPEFLTYFNYEAQPDKSGLPSDRFSAERPEGSISTLTIQRTEQRDSAMYRCASSPVTGGETQYFGPGTRLLVL.

The chain is built from TRBV6-2 or TRBV6-3 and TRBJ2-2; 8 nucleotides align to TRBD2. The CDR3 consists of 18 residues. V lost 8 bases to trimming and J lost 1 base; unmatched junction nucleotides: 15. Germline CDR1 is MNHEY and CDR2 is SVGEGT. CDR3 bases: TGTGCCAGCCGTCCCCAACCGCAGGCGGGAGGGAACACCGGGGAGCTGTTTTTT. It specifies CASRPQPQAGGNTGELFF.

V gene TRBV9 combines with J gene TRBJ2-3; D might be TRBD1 (7 bases). V was clipped by 1 base and J by 2 bases, with 17 bases between them. Germline V gene data show CDR1 as SGDLS and CDR2 as YYNGEE. The CDR3 covers 17 residues. This chain's CDR3 is CASSVSPRGTPTDTQYF. The CDR3 DNA follows: TGTGCCAGCAGCGTATCGCCCAGGGGGACTCCCACAGATACGCAGTATTTT. The variable domain in full, completed from reference TRBV9 and TRBJ2-3, reads DSGVTQTPKHLITATGQRVTLRCSPRSGDLSVYWYQQSLDQGLQFLIQYYNGEERAKGNILERFSAQQFPDLHSELNLSSLELGDSALYFCASSVSPRGTPTDTQYFGPGTRLTVL.